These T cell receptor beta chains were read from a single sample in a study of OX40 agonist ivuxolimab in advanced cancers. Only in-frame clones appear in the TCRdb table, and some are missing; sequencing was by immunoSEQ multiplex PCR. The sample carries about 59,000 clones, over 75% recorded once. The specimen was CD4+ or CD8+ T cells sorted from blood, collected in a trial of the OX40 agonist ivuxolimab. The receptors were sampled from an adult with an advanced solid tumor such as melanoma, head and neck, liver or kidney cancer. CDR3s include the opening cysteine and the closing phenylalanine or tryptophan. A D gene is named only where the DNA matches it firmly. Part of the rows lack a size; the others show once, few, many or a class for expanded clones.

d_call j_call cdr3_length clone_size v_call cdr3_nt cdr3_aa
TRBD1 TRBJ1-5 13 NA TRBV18 TGTGCCAGCTCAGACAGGGTTGGACAGCCCCAGCATTTT CASSDRVGQPQHF
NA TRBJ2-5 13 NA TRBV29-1 TGCAGCGGGCAGGGGGGGGCCCAAGAGACCCAGTACTTC CSGQGGAQETQYF
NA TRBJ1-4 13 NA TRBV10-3 TGTGCCACCCGGGGGGGCGGTAATGAAAAACTGTTTTTT CATRGGGNEKLFF
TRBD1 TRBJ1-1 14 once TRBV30 TGTGCCTGGAGTCCGACAGGGGGGAACACTGAAGCTTTCTTT CAWSPTGGNTEAFF
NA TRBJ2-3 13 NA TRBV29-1 TGCAGCGCAATAGCGTCTAGCACAGATACGCAGTATTTT CSAIASSTDTQYF
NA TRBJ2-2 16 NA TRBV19 TGTGCCAGTAGTCCGCCAGTCCCAGCGAACACCGGGGAGCTGTTTTTT CASSPPVPANTGELFF
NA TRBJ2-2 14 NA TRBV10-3 TGTGCCATCAATAACAGGGCAGATACCGGGGAGCTGTTTTTT CAINNRADTGELFF
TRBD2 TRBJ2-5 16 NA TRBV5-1 TGCGCCAGCAGCTTGGTTAGCGGGCTTAACCAAGAGACCCAGTACTTC CASSLVSGLNQETQYF
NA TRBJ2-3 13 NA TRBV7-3 TGTGCCAGCAGCTTAAATGAGGGGAACGCGCAGTATTTT CASSLNEGNAQYF
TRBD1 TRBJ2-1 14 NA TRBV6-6 TGTGCCAGCAACGGACAGGGCAACAACAATGAGCAGTTCTTC CASNGQGNNNEQFF
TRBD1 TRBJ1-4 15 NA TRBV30 TGTGCCTGGAGTGTATGGGGACAGGGAAGTGAAAAACTGTTTTTT CAWSVWGQGSEKLFF
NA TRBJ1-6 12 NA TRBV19 TGTGCCAGTATCGGACGGAATTCACCCCTCCACTTT CASIGRNSPLHF
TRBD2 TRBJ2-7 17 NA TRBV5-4 TGTGCCAGCAGCCGAGGACTAGCGGGAGGGAGAGGGTACGAGCAGTACTTC CASSRGLAGGRGYEQYF
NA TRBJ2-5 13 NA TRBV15 TGTGCCACCAGCAGAGTATACCAAGAGACCCAGTACTTC CATSRVYQETQYF
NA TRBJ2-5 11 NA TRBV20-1 TGCAGTGCTAGAGATGTAGAGAACCCGTACTTC CSARDVENPYF
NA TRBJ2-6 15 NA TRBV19 TGTGCCAGTAGTAACGGCCCCGGGGAGCCCAACGTCCTGACTTTC CASSNGPGEPNVLTF
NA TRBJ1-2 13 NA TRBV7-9 TGTGCCAGCAGCCCCGGCGGGGGCTATGGCTACACCTTC CASSPGGGYGYTF
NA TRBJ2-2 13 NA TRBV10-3 TGTGCCACCAGCAAGCAGACCGCCGGGGAGCTGTTTTTT CATSKQTAGELFF
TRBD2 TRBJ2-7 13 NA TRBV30 TGTGCCTGGGGGGCGGGAGGGGCCTACGAGCAGTACTTC CAWGAGGAYEQYF
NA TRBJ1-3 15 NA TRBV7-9 TGTGCCAGCAGCTTGGGACCAGGGCCTGGAAACACCATATATTTT CASSLGPGPGNTIYF
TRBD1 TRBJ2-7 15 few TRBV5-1 TGCGCCAGCAGCCCAACCGGGACAGGGGCCCACGAGCAGTACTTC CASSPTGTGAHEQYF
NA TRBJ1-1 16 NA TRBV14 TGTGCCAGCAGCCCGTTTCCAGACAGTCCGAACACTGAAGCTTTCTTT CASSPFPDSPNTEAFF
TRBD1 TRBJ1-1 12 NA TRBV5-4 TGTGCCAGCAGCTTACAGGGGCAGGGAGCTTTCTTT CASSLQGQGAFF
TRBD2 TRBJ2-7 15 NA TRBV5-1 TGCGCCAGCAGCCGACTAGCGGGAGGTTCCTACGAGCAGTACTTC CASSRLAGGSYEQYF
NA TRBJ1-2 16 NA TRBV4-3 TGCGCCAGCAGCCAAGATTTGGGAGGCAGGTTCCTTGGCTACACCTTC CASSQDLGGRFLGYTF
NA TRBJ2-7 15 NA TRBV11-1 TGTGCCAGCAGCTTAAACGGGGCGATCTCCTACGAGCAGTACTTC CASSLNGAISYEQYF
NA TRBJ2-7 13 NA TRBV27 TGTGCCAGCAGATCATTGGGGGGCTACGAGCAGTACTTC CASRSLGGYEQYF
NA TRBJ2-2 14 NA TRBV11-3 TGTGCCAGCAGCTTAGTCTCGGGAACCGGGGAGCTGTTTTTT CASSLVSGTGELFF
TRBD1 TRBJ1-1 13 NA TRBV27 TGTGCCAGCAGACAACAGGGGGGAACTGAAGCTTTCTTT CASRQQGGTEAFF
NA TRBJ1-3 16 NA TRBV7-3 TGTGCCAGCAGCTTAGGGACACCGAGCTCTGGAAACACCATATATTTT CASSLGTPSSGNTIYF
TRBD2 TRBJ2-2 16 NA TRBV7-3 TGTGCCAGCAGCGCAAGGCCTAGCGGAGACACCGGGGAGCTGTTTTTT CASSARPSGDTGELFF
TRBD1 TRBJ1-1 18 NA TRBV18 TGTGCCAGCTCACCACGGACATGGACAGGGGCCGGGGACACTGAAGCTTTCTTT CASSPRTWTGAGDTEAFF
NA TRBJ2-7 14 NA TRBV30 TGTGCCTGGAGTGTCGGGGCAGGAGCCTACGAGCAGTACTTC CAWSVGAGAYEQYF
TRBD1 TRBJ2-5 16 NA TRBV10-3 TGTGCCATCAGTGAGTCGGAGACAGGGACAGGAGAGACCCAGTACTTC CAISESETGTGETQYF
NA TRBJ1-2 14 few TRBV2 TGTGCCAGCAGTGAACGGGGGGATTCATATGGCTACACCTTC CASSERGDSYGYTF
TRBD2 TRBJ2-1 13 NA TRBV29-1 TGCAGCGTTGAGACTAGCGTAGACAATGAGCAGTTCTTC CSVETSVDNEQFF
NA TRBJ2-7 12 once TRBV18 TGTGCCAGCTCACCGAGGACAGACGAGCAGTACTTC CASSPRTDEQYF
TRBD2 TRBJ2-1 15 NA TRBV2 TGTGCCAGCAGTGGGACTAGCGGGTCCTACAATGAGCAGTTCTTC CASSGTSGSYNEQFF
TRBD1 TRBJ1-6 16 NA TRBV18 TGTGCCAGCTCACCCGGAGACAGGGGTCTCAGGTCACCCCTCCACTTT CASSPGDRGLRSPLHF
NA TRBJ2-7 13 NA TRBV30 TGTGCCTGGAGTGGGGACATTTCCTACGAGCAGTACTTC CAWSGDISYEQYF
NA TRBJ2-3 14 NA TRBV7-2 TGTGCCAGCAGCTTATGGGCTAGCACAGATACGCAGTATTTT CASSLWASTDTQYF
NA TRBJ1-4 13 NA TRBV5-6 TGTGCCAGCAGCTTGGTGCGGGGGGAAAAACTGTTTTTT CASSLVRGEKLFF
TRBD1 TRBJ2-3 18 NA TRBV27 TGTGCCAGCAGTCTAAAGAGACAGGGGACCTTTCGAGGGGATACGCAGTATTTT CASSLKRQGTFRGDTQYF
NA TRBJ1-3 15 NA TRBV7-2 TGTGCCAGCAGTCCTTGGGGGGGACGTGGAAACACCATATATTTT CASSPWGGRGNTIYF
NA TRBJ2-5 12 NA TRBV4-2 TGTGCCAGCAGCCTGGTTCAAGAGACCCAGTACTTC CASSLVQETQYF
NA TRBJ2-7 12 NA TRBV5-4 TGTGCCAGCAGCTTTGATGTTGGCGAGCAGTACTTC CASSFDVGEQYF